The 20 T cell receptor beta chains listed next were all sequenced from one sample in a study of T cells after yellow fever vaccination. TCRdb re-called the 5' RACE reads with MiXCR, one entry per CDR3 protein. The repertoire holds some 600,000 distinct CDR3 sequences, with about 17% as singletons. Here the sequenced sample was PBMCs, taken 5 to 6 days after the first yellow fever vaccination. Receptors were obtained from a man aged 18-30 years who received the YFV17D yellow fever vaccine.

The genes are TRBV7-2 and TRBJ1-2; no clear D gene. V was trimmed by 5 bases and J by 8 bases, leaving 24 bases between them. This CDR3 spans 16 amino acids. Germline V lookup: CDR1 SGHTA, CDR2 FQGNSA. CDR3 residues: CASSRNRATLLEGYTF. In nucleotides, the CDR3 is TGTGCCAGCAGCAGAAACCGGGCCACTCTATTGGAGGGCTACACCTTC.

This chain links TRBV7-2 with TRBJ2-1; a weak D match, TRBD2 (6 bases). The CDR3 loop spans 13 amino acids. V lost 3 bases and J lost 6, with 9 bases in between. Germline values: CDR1 SGHTA, CDR2 FQGNSA. In DNA, the CDR3 is TGTGCCAGCAGCTTCTACGGGGGCAATGAGCAGTTCTTC. Its translation: CASSFYGGNEQFF. The variable domain in full, with the rest retrieved from reference TRBV7-2 and TRBJ2-1, is GAGVSQSPSNKVTEKGKDVELRCDPISGHTALYWYRQSLGQGLEFLIYFQGNSAPDKSGLPSDRFSAERTGGSVSTLTIQRTQQEDSAVYLCASSFYGGNEQFFGPGTRLTVL.

This clonotype was observed at least ten times. The rearrangement joins TRBV7-8 to TRBJ1-3; a weak D match, TRBD1 (5 bases). The CDR3 is made up of 17 amino acids. CDR1 and CDR2 (germline): SGHVS, FQNEAQ. The V gene lost 0 bases and the J gene lost 3 bases, with 15 bases spanning the gap. The CDR3 DNA is TGTGCCAGCAGCTTAGCGCAGGGCGGGGGTGGTGGAAACACCATATATTTT. It translates to CASSLAQGGGGGNTIYF. Full variable domain (rest looked up from reference TRBV7-8 and TRBJ1-3): GAGVSQSPRYKVAKRGQDVALRCDPISGHVSLFWYQQALGQGPEFLTYFQNEAQLDKSGLPSDRFFAERPEGSVSTLKIQRTQQEDSAVYLCASSLAQGGGGGNTIYFGEGSWLTVV.

This clonotype was observed a handful of times. CDR3 nucleotide sequence: TGTGCCAGCAGCCCGGGGGGAGGCCCCTACGAGCAGTACTTC. This translates into CASSPGGGPYEQYF. The chain has TRBV4-2 and TRBJ2-7, with 7 positions matching TRBD2. CDR3 length equals 14 residues. Germline V gives CDR1 LGHNA, CDR2 YNFKEQ. The junction had 5 bases not matched to a gene; V was cut back by 4 bases and J by 2 bases.

This sequence joins TRBV29-1 and TRBJ1-2; tentative D call: TRBD1 (6 bases). The CDR3 spans 13 residues. Trimming removed 7 bases at V and 8 bases at J, with 20 bases between. Germline V CDR1 and CDR2: SQVTM, ANQGSEA. The CDR3: CSAGVSGGRGYTF. The CDR3 nucleotides are TGCAGCGCCGGAGTTAGCGGGGGCAGAGGCTACACCTTC.

The rearrangement links TRBV7-2 to TRBJ1-2, with D possibly TRBD1 on 5 matching bases. CDR1 is SGHTA and CDR2 is FQGNSA in the germline V gene. The CDR3 is 15 residues long. V dropped 2 bases and J dropped 8 bases, with 18 bases sitting between them. This CDR3 reads CASSLLWDGDRGYTF. The CDR3 DNA is TGTGCCAGCAGCTTATTATGGGACGGCGATAGGGGCTACACCTTC.

This clonotype turned up a few times. The chain carries TRBV18 and TRBJ2-7, with D maybe TRBD2 (6 bases). Trimming stripped 2 bases from V and 0 bases from J, with 8 bases between. CDR1 and CDR2 from the germline V gene are KGHSH and LQKENI. The CDR3 has 14 amino acids. The CDR3 DNA follows: TGTGCCAGCTCACCAGCGGGGAACTCCTACGAGCAGTACGTC. Its protein product is CASSPAGNSYEQYV.

The J gene is TRBJ2-5, the V gene TRBV6-1; TRBD2 agrees at 10 bases. V dropped 3 bases and J dropped 0; count of bases not matched to a gene: 4. The V gene's germline CDR1 is MNHNS and CDR2 SASEGT. The CDR3 has 16 amino acids. In nucleotides, the CDR3 is TGTGCCAGCAGTGACCTACTAGCGGGGAACCAAGAGACCCAGTACTTC. This codes for CASSDLLAGNQETQYF.

V and J are TRBV12-3 or TRBV12-4 and TRBJ2-6; no reliable D call. With 2 bases removed from V and 4 bases from J, the gap between germline ends came to 6 bases. The CDR3 runs to 14 residues. The CDR3 loop reads CASSLHGGANVLTF. The CDR3 DNA sequence: TGTGCCAGCAGTTTACATGGGGGGGCCAACGTCCTGACTTTC.

In its sample, this clonotype was seen many times. The chain employs TRBV5-1 and TRBJ2-2; D call uncertain. The V gene's germline CDR1 is SGHRS and CDR2 YFSETQ. The CDR3 has 13 residues. Deletions cut 2 bases from V and 2 bases from J, with 4 bases between. The DNA of the CDR3 is TGCGCCAGCAGCTTAGGAAACACCGGGGAGCTGTTTTTT. This sequence encodes CASSLGNTGELFF.

V and J are TRBV7-9 and TRBJ2-1; D is unresolved. Germline CDR1 SEHNR, CDR2 FQNEAQ (reference sequence). This CDR3 has 17 residues. V lost 2 bases and J lost 1, with 15 bases in between. This CDR3 reads CASSLHWQAGSYNEQFF. The CDR3 DNA reads as TGTGCCAGCAGCTTACACTGGCAGGCAGGATCCTACAATGAGCAGTTCTTC.

This clonotype was observed a handful of times. The junction differs from germline at one of its ends, possibly a read error. This chain uses TRBV3-1 with TRBJ1-1; the match to TRBD1 covers 10 bases. The CDR3 consists of 13 residues. The germline V gene encodes CDR1 LGHDT and CDR2 YNNKEL (reference sequence). The CDR3 protein is CASSPTDRGPRLF. The CDR3 DNA is TGTGCCAGCAGCCCAACAGACAGGGGGCCACGTCTCTTT.

V gene TRBV20-1 combines with J gene TRBJ2-2; D is undetermined. Germline V lookup: CDR1 DFQATT, CDR2 SNEGSKA (reference sequence). V lost 3 bases to trimming and J lost 0 bases, with 11 bases between them. The CDR3 totals 15 residues. The CDR3, as DNA: TGCAGTGCTAGTCACAGCTTCGCGAACACCGGGGAGCTGTTTTTT. Amino acid sequence: CSASHSFANTGELFF.

The gene calls are TRBV5-4 and TRBJ2-1; tentatively, D is TRBD2 (7 bases). The germline V and J ends were trimmed by 0 bases and 3 bases, with 13 bases remaining between them. The length of the CDR3 is 16 residues. CDR1 and CDR2 from the germline V gene are SGHNT and YYREEE (reference sequence). The CDR3 sequence is CASSLEAGTNYNEQFF. The CDR3 region has the DNA TGTGCCAGCAGCTTGGAAGCGGGGACAAACTACAATGAGCAGTTCTTC.

V and J are TRBV6-2 or TRBV6-3 and TRBJ2-5; D possibly uses TRBD1 or TRBD2 (7 bases each). CDR3 size: 20 residues. Per germline, CDR1 MNHEY and CDR2 SVGEGT. Between the trimmed V and J ends, which lost 4 bases and 3 bases, there was a span of 30 bases. The CDR3 DNA reads TGTGCCAGCAGTTCTCCACGACTGGCGAGCGGGGACAGTTTGAAAGAGACCCAGTACTTC. It is translated as CASSSPRLASGDSLKETQYF.

This clonotype turned up a few times. The V and J genes are TRBV20-1 and TRBJ1-5; the D gene is possibly TRBD1 (5 bases). CDR3 size: 14 residues. Trimming removed 5 bases at V and 5 bases at J, with 16 bases between. Germline V gene lookup returns CDR1 DFQATT and CDR2 SNEGSKA (reference sequence). The CDR3 spells CSALGGIGDQPQHF. The CDR3 nucleotides read TGCAGTGCTCTGGGGGGGATTGGGGATCAGCCCCAGCATTTT.

A few counts support this clonotype. The gene calls are TRBV19 and TRBJ2-7, with D possibly being TRBD2 (5 bases). The CDR3 length is 15 residues. Germline lookup yields CDR1 LNHDA and CDR2 SQIVND (reference sequence). V lost 7 bases and J lost 0, with 16 bases in between. CDR3 in amino acids: CASKLGGRSSYEQYF. In nucleotides, the CDR3 is TGTGCCAGTAAGTTGGGCGGGCGCAGCTCCTACGAGCAGTACTTC.

The rearrangement links TRBV7-3 to TRBJ2-5; D uncertain. This CDR3 is 13 amino acids long. Germline CDR1 reads SGHTA; CDR2 reads FQGTGA. V lost 3 bases to trimming and J lost 5 bases, with 10 bases between them. The CDR3 nucleotides read TGTGCCAGCAGCTTGGACCCGGCCGAGACCCAGTACTTC. Protein: CASSLDPAETQYF.

This clonotype has a handful of counts. The CDR3 DNA follows: TGTGCCAGCACTCAGCCAGGGGAGGTCTATGGCTACACCTTC. Its translation: CASTQPGEVYGYTF. V is TRBV11-2 and J is TRBJ1-2; the D gene is possibly TRBD1 (6 bases). CDR3 length: 14 amino acids. The germline CDR1 and CDR2 sequences are SGHAT and FQNNGV. With 7 bases removed from V and 4 bases from J, the gap between germline ends came to 16 bases.

V gene TRBV24-1 combines with J gene TRBJ2-5, with a weak D call TRBD1 (5 bases). V was cut by 1 base and J by 4 bases, with 27 bases left in between. The CDR3 covers 20 residues. Germline V gene lookup returns CDR1 KGHDR and CDR2 SFDVKD. CDR3 sequence reads: CATSDFLILSRARASETQYF. The DNA of the CDR3 is TGTGCCACCAGTGATTTTCTGATCTTAAGTCGGGCCAGGGCCTCAGAGACCCAGTACTTC.